These T cell receptor beta chains were read from a single sample in a study of monozygotic twins with inflammatory bowel disease. For each CDR3 protein, TCRdb gives one entry from its re-call of the 5' RACE reads, without DNA. This sample's table has 200,000 to 250,000 distinct CDR3 sequences. Sequenced: blood. These receptors were taken from a human donor with ulcerative colitis or Crohn's disease, or a healthy co-twin of an affected twin (not recorded which). Both conserved end residues are part of each CDR3.

CDR3 protein	V gene	J gene
CAISAGLNEKLFF	TRBV10-3	TRBJ1-4
CASTQQGNGSPLHF	TRBV6-1	TRBJ1-6
CASSYRGQTSEAFF	TRBV6-5	TRBJ1-1
CASSFPWRVGTEAFF	TRBV7-9	TRBJ1-1
CASSRSGGNTGELFF	TRBV5-1	TRBJ2-2
CASTPPWSTEAFF	TRBV5-1	TRBJ1-1
CASSTSGGAGEQFF	TRBV6-6	TRBJ2-1
CASSFYREDGDTQYF	TRBV5-6	TRBJ2-3
CASSPLGGYEQYF	TRBV7-3	TRBJ2-7
CASSLALGHTGELFF	TRBV7-2	TRBJ2-2
CAIGFRDEQFF	TRBV10-3	TRBJ2-1
CASSPIPGTGTYNEQFF	TRBV7-2	TRBJ2-1
CASSQEIYNEQFF	TRBV4-3	TRBJ2-1
CSATPPQVQETQYF	TRBV20-1	TRBJ2-5
CASSYREGGETQYF	TRBV6-6	TRBJ2-5
CASSLAGSGNSPLHF	TRBV5-1	TRBJ1-6
CASRDDRAAEAFF	TRBV12-3/TRBV12-4	TRBJ1-1
CASRVASGGTDTQYF	TRBV4-1	TRBJ2-3
CASSQGTGQKNIQYF	TRBV3-1	TRBJ2-4
CATLTGKGHEQYF	TRBV10-3	TRBJ2-7
CASNTEGGTFQETQYF	TRBV5-1	TRBJ2-5
CSVEKTGSYEQYF	TRBV29-1	TRBJ2-7
CASSSEQGPGETQYF	TRBV7-2	TRBJ2-5
CASSLSSEAYEQYF	TRBV7-2	TRBJ2-7
CASSLPLTGTGELFF	TRBV7-9	TRBJ2-2